These 16 T cell receptor beta chains were all obtained from the same sample, sequenced in a study of blood T cell repertoires in COVID-19. The method was immunoSEQ multiplex PCR; TCRdb's version includes in-frame clones alone and lacks a portion of them. The sample yields some 400,000 clones, around 87% seen once. Sequenced input: PBMCs or T cells enriched from blood (not recorded which). All receptors derive from a man in his thirties or forties who had recovered from COVID-19.

The rearrangement uses TRBV18 and TRBJ2-3, with 8 bases identical to TRBD1. The CDR3 length is 14 residues. Per germline, CDR1 KGHSH and CDR2 LQKENI. The V gene end was trimmed by 4 bases and the J gene end by 3 bases; junction bases not matched to a gene: 3. The CDR3 nucleotides are TGTGCCAGCTCACTCAGGGGGCAGACAGATACGCAGTATTTT. It specifies CASSLRGQTDTQYF.

The V gene is TRBV11-2, the J gene TRBJ1-1, with TRBD1 matching over 10 bases. Germline assignment: CDR1 SGHAT and CDR2 FQNNGV. With 4 bases clipped from V and 0 bases from J, the junction kept 8 bases outside the gene matches. The CDR3 extends over 17 amino acids. The chain's CDR3 is CASSSRQGADMNTEAFF. The CDR3 DNA is TGTGCCAGCAGCTCGCGACAGGGGGCGGACATGAACACTGAAGCTTTCTTT.

The chain uses TRBV6-1 and TRBJ1-1; perhaps TRBD1 as D (5 bases). Germline CDR1 is MNHNS and CDR2 is SASEGT. The length of the CDR3 is 16 residues. The V and J ends lost 3 bases and 0 bases respectively, with 14 bases between them. The CDR3 region is CASSDPGLYMNTEAFF. The CDR3 DNA reads TGTGCCAGCAGTGACCCGGGACTGTACATGAACACTGAAGCTTTCTTT.

The chain links TRBV4-1 to TRBJ1-1; TRBD1 aligns across 7 bases. Trimming cost V 4 bases and J 7 bases; bases outside gene matches: 12. The germline CDR1 and CDR2 sequences are MGHRA and YSYEKL. This CDR3 is built from 15 residues. The CDR3 protein is CASSPETGLSGEAFF. Written as DNA, the CDR3 is TGCGCCAGCAGCCCAGAGACAGGGTTGAGTGGTGAAGCTTTCTTT.

CDR3: CASSQVFLAGYYGYTF. CDR3 in DNA: TGCGCCAGCAGCCAAGTATTTTTGGCAGGCTACTATGGCTACACCTTC. V usage is TRBV4-1 and J usage is TRBJ1-2; D is uncertain. Germline assignment: CDR1 MGHRA and CDR2 YSYEKL. Between the trimmed V and J ends, which lost 1 base and 3 bases, there was a span of 15 bases. This CDR3 is built from 16 residues.

The chain combines TRBV5-6 with TRBJ2-3; 8 bases are shared with TRBD2. Germline CDR1 is SGHDT and CDR2 is YYEEEE. The trim removed 0 bases at V and 4 bases at J, leaving 7 bases unmatched. This CDR3 spans 16 amino acids. This CDR3 reads CASSLVAGGVSDTQYF. The CDR3 DNA sequence: TGTGCCAGCAGCTTGGTGGCGGGGGGCGTGTCAGATACGCAGTATTTT.

This chain uses TRBV12-5 with TRBJ2-5, with 10 bases that match TRBD1. The germline CDR1 and CDR2 sequences are LGHNT and FRNRAP. Germline trimming cut 4 bases from V and 3 bases from J; bases unmatched to any gene: 5. CDR3 length: 15 amino acids. This chain's CDR3 is CASGWFGTGEETQYF. For the CDR3, the DNA is TGTGCTAGTGGTTGGTTTGGGACAGGGGAAGAGACCCAGTACTTC. Full variable domain (outside the CDR3, taken from reference TRBV12-5 and TRBJ2-5): DARVTQTPRHKVTEMGQEVTMRCQPILGHNTVFWYRQTMMQGLELLAYFRNRAPLDDSGMPKDRFSAEMPDATLATLKIQPSEPRDSAVYFCASGWFGTGEETQYFGPGTRLLVL.

The chain is built from TRBV7-2 and TRBJ2-2, with 10 nucleotides matching TRBD2. There are 17 residues in the CDR3. Unmatched junction bases numbered 9, after V lost 7 bases and J lost 1 base. Germline loops: CDR1 SGHTA, CDR2 FQGNSA. As DNA, the CDR3 is TGTGCCAGCATCGGTCTCAGCGGGGGGGTGAACACCGGGGAGCTGTTTTTT. Encoded protein: CASIGLSGGVNTGELFF.

The genes are TRBV20-1 and TRBJ1-1; no definite D call. The CDR3 extends over 11 amino acids. Germline V gene lookup returns CDR1 DFQATT and CDR2 SNEGSKA (reference sequence). The CDR3, as DNA: TGCACGTCCCTGCGAGACACTGAAGCTTTCTTT. Protein product: CTSLRDTEAFF.

The CDR3 here is CAWSDLVAGGGTDTQYF. The DNA of the CDR3 is TGTGCCTGGAGTGATCTAGTCGCAGGCGGGGGCACAGATACGCAGTATTTT. The gene calls are TRBV30 and TRBJ2-3; a weak D match, TRBD2 (6 bases). The V end was cut by 1 base, the J end by 1 base, with 18 bases between. The CDR3 contains 17 residues. CDR1 GTSNPN and CDR2 SVGIG come from the germline V gene (reference sequence).

The count of this clone is one. The V and J genes are TRBV11-3 and TRBJ2-7; 7 positions agree with TRBD1. This CDR3 is built from 15 residues. Losses at the gene ends were 3 bases for V and 3 bases for J; bases not matched to a gene: 8. Per the germline V gene, CDR1 is SGHNT and CDR2 is YENEEA. The DNA of the CDR3 is TGTGCCAGCAGCTTGGATGGCAGGGGGAACTACGAGCAGTACTTC. Amino acids: CASSLDGRGNYEQYF.

The chain uses TRBV7-2 and TRBJ2-7, with 10 bases aligning to TRBD2. V was pared by 5 bases and J by 2 bases, with 3 bases of the junction left unmatched. The CDR3 totals 14 residues. CDR1 SGHTA and CDR2 FQGNSA come from the germline V gene. The CDR3 DNA reads TGTGCCAGCAGCCGGACTAGCGGAACCTACGAGCAGTACTTC. Residues: CASSRTSGTYEQYF.

The chain's CDR3 is CASSTPTGAFF. The CDR3 DNA reads TGTGCCAGCAGTACCCCTACCGGAGCTTTCTTT. The J gene is TRBJ1-1, the V gene TRBV25-1; D gene uncertain. V was shortened by 5 bases and J by 10 bases, with 11 bases between the two germline ends. The CDR3 is 11 amino acids. Germline V CDR1 and CDR2: MGHDK, SYGVNS.

The genes are TRBV23-1 and TRBJ2-7; 8 nucleotides agree with TRBD1. TRBV23-1 is annotated as an ORF whose role is uncertain. CDR3 length: 15 residues. V gave up 6 bases and J gave up 1 base; unmatched junction bases: 8. CDR3 sequence reads: CASSQDRVQSYEQYF. As DNA, the CDR3 is TGCGCCAGCAGCCAGGACAGGGTGCAGTCCTACGAGCAGTACTTC.

This clone was counted between two and nine times. CDR3 protein: CASSVRQDGSGYTF. The CDR3 nucleotides are TGTGCCAGCAGCGTGAGACAGGATGGATCTGGCTACACCTTC. The rearrangement uses TRBV9 and TRBJ1-2; D may be TRBD1 (6 bases). The germline gives CDR1 SGDLS, CDR2 YYNGEE. Trimming removed 2 bases at V and 7 bases at J, with 15 bases between. The CDR3 is made up of 14 amino acids.

The chain recombines TRBV10-3 with TRBJ1-5; perhaps TRBD1 as D (5 bases). CDR1 is ENHRY, CDR2 SYGVKD, per germline. Trimming pared 7 bases from V and 2 bases from J, leaving 9 bases between. CDR3 length equals 13 residues. The CDR3 DNA follows: TGTGCCATCAAGGGGCAGGGCAATCAGCCCCAGCATTTT. Encoded protein: CAIKGQGNQPQHF.